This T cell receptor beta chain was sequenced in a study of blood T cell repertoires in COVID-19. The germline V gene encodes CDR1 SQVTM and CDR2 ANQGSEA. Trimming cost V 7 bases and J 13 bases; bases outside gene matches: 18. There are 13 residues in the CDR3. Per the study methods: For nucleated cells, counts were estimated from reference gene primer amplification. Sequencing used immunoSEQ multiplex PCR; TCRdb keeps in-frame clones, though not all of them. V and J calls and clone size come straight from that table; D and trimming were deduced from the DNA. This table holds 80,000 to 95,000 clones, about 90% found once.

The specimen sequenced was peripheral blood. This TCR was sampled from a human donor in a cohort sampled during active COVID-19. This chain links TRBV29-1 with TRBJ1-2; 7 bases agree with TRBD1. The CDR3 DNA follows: TGCAGCGGGTGGGGACAGCCCGATCGGTGGCTCACCTTC. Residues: CSGWGQPDRWLTF.